The entry below describes one T cell receptor beta chain. This entry belongs to a study of cytomegalovirus exposure and HLA in healthy donors. Assay: immunoSEQ multiplex PCR; the TCRdb copy retains only in-frame clones and omits some. The profile shows roughly 150,000 clones, 86% of them singletons. Germline CDR1 MNHEY, CDR2 SVGAGI. Trimming removed 5 bases at V and 6 bases at J, with 8 bases between. The CDR3 has 12 amino acids. The sequenced material came from PBMCs. The source of this sequence is a woman aged 25 to 39 in good health and CMV-seronegative. The chain links TRBV6-5 to TRBJ2-1, with TRBD1 as a possible D gene (5 bases). The CDR3 DNA sequence: TGTGCCAGCAGTCCAGGGCCCAATGAGCAGTTCTTC. Translated: CASSPGPNEQFF.